This TCR beta chain was profiled in a study of a mutant IDH1 vaccine in newly diagnosed glioma. Study overall: Beginning 4-6 weeks after radiotherapy alone, or with temozolomide cycles, vaccination took place. Treated patients comprised around 62% males and about 38% females, mean age approximately 42 years.

Time point here: week 11, during vaccination. Doses consisted of 300 ug of mutant IDH1 20-mer peptide each, paired with topical imiquimod. In every donor, the tumor was a new WHO grade 3 or 4 IDH1-mutant, ATRX-lost astrocytoma. To note about this clone: Its antigen remains unidentified.

After removal of 4 bases from V and 3 bases from J, the junction contained 9 bases not matched to a gene. The CDR3 runs to 16 residues. The germline V gene has CDR1 SGHTA and CDR2 FQGNSA. TCRdb's table, derived via immunoSEQ multiplex PCR, lists solely in-frame clones and lacks some. The sample contains over 55,000 clones, more than 80% of which appear only once. The rearrangement links TRBV7-2 to TRBJ2-3, with TRBD2 matching over 8 bases. This TCR was recovered from a man aged 25-45 years with glioma. Specimen: PBMCs, collected from a glioma patient whose treatment included an IDH1 peptide vaccine. CDR3 sequence reads: CASSSGRGGRTDTQYF. The CDR3 DNA is TGTGCCAGCAGCTCAGGACGGGGGGGTAGAACAGATACGCAGTATTTT. Looking up the rest from reference TRBV7-2 and TRBJ2-3 gives the full variable domain: GAGVSQSPSNKVTEKGKDVELRCDPISGHTALYWYRQSLGQGLEFLIYFQGNSAPDKSGLPSDRFSAERTGGSVSTLTIQRTQQEDSAVYLCASSSGRGGRTDTQYFGPGTRLTVL.